A single sample gave rise to the 5 T cell receptor beta chains below, sequenced in a study of blood T cells in healthy people across ages. For the second PCR, which ran for roughly 7 to 11 cycles, a sample-barcoded 5' primer and a J-beta primer mix were used. In TCRdb, the 5' RACE reads were re-called with MiXCR into one record per CDR3 protein. The sample lists 800,000 to 1,300,000 distinct CDR3 sequences, approximately 25% occurring once. The same data also contributed to another study, on T cells of mothers and their children.

Sample: blood. These receptors were obtained from a girl aged 2-10 years in good health.

This chain's CDR3 is CSVEPLHGGEQYF. Written as DNA, the CDR3 is TGCAGCGTTGAACCCCTTCACGGAGGAGAGCAGTACTTC. The rearrangement uses TRBV29-1 and TRBJ2-7; D possibly corresponds to TRBD2 (5 bases). V shed 2 bases and J shed 7 bases, with 15 bases lying between them. The CDR3 loop spans 13 amino acids. Germline CDR1 SQVTM, CDR2 ANQGSEA.

The chain uses TRBV6-2 or TRBV6-3 and TRBJ1-1, with no clear D. The CDR3 is 13 residues long. Germline lookup yields CDR1 MNHEY and CDR2 SVGEGT. With 5 bases removed from V and 3 bases from J, the gap between germline ends came to 10 bases. The CDR3 spells CASSAAPDTEAFF. As DNA, the CDR3 is TGTGCCAGCAGTGCCGCCCCGGACACTGAAGCTTTCTTT.

V usage is TRBV7-6 and J usage is TRBJ2-7; D gene ambiguous. V was pared by 1 base and J by 2 bases, with 6 bases between. This CDR3 comprises 13 residues. Germline CDR1 SGHVS, CDR2 FNYEAQ. CDR3 amino acids: CASSLEDPYEQYF. The CDR3 DNA reads TGTGCCAGCAGCTTAGAGGATCCCTACGAGCAGTACTTC. The complete variable domain, with remaining parts taken from reference TRBV7-6 and TRBJ2-7, reads GAGVSQSPRYKVTKRGQDVALRCDPISGHVSLYWYRQALGQGPEFLTYFNYEAQQDKSGLPNDRFSAERPEGSISTLTIQRTEQRDSAMYRCASSLEDPYEQYFGPGTRLTVT.

This clonotype came up a few times. The chain combines TRBV6-2 or TRBV6-3 with TRBJ1-6, with TRBD1 identical over 7 bases. The junction had 12 bases not matched to a gene; V was cut back by 6 bases and J by 7 bases. The CDR3 is made up of 16 amino acids. The germline V gene has CDR1 MNHEY and CDR2 SVGEGT. The CDR3 region has the DNA TGTGCCAGCAGCCCAGTCGGGACAGAAAGAAATTCACCCCTCCACTTT. As protein: CASSPVGTERNSPLHF.

CDR3 nucleotide sequence: TGTGCCAGCAGCCCGCTAGACAGGCCAGACTACGAGCAGTACTTC. Its protein product is CASSPLDRPDYEQYF. The chain links TRBV5-5 to TRBJ2-7, with a weak D call TRBD1 (6 bases). V was cut by 4 bases and J by 3 bases, with 17 bases left in between. The CDR3 covers 15 residues. CDR1 and CDR2 from the germline V gene are SGHKS and YYEKEE (reference sequence).